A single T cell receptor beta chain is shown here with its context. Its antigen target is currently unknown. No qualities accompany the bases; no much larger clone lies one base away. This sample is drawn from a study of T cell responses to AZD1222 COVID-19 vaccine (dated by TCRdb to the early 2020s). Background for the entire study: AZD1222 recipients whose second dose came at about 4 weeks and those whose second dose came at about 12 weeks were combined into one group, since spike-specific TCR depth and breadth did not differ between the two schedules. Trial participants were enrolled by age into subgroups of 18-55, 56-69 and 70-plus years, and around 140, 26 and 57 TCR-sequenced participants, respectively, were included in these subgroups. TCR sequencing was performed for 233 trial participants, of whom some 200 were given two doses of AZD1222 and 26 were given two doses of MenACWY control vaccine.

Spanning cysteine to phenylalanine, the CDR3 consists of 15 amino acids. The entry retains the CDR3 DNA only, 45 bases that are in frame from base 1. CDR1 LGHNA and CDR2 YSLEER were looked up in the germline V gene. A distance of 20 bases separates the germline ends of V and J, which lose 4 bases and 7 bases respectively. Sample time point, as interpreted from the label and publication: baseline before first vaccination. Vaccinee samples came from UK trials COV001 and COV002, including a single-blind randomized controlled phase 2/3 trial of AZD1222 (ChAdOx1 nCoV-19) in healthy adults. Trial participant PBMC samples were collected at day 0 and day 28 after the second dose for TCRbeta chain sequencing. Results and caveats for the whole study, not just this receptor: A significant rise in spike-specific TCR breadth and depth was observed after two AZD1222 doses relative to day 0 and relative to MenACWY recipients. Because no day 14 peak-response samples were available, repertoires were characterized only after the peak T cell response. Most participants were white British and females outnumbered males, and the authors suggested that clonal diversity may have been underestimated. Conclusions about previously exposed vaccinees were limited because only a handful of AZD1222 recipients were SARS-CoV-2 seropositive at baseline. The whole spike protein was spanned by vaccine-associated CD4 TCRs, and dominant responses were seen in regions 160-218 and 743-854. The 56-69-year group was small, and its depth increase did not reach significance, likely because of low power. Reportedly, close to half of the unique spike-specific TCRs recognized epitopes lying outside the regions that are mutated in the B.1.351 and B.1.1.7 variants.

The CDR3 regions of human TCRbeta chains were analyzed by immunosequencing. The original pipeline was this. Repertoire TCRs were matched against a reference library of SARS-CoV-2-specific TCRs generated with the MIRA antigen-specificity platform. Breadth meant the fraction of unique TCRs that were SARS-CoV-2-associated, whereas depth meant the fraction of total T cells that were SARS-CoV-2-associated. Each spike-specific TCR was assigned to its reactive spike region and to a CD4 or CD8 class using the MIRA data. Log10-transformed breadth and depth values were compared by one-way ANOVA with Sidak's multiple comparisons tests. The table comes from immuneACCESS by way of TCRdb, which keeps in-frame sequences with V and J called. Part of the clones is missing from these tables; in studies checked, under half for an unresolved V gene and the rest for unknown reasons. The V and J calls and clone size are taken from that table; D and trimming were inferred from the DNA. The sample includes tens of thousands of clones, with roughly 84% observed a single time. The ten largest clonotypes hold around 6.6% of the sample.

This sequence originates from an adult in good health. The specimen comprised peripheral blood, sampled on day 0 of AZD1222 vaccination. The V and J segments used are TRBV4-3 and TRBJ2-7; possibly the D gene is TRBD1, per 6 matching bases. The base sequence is TGCGCCAGCAGCCCTCAACCAGGGGAATTTGTTGAGCAGTACTTC. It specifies CASSPQPGEFVEQYF.